This T cell receptor beta chain was obtained from a study of blood T cells in healthy people across ages. Combining a sample-barcoded 5' primer with a J-beta primer mix, a second PCR ran for roughly 6 to 11 cycles. The yield of each sample was at least 2.5 million CDR3-containing paired-end reads. One entry per CDR3 protein, called by TCRdb with MiXCR from the 5' RACE reads. Of about 1.4 million distinct CDR3 sequences in the sample, 45% to 70% were seen once. Losses at the gene ends were 5 bases for V and 2 bases for J; bases not matched to a gene: 6. The CDR3 totals 16 residues. Germline V gene data show CDR1 as MDHEN and CDR2 as SYDVKM.

The sequenced sample consisted of blood. The source of this sequence is a man between 18 and 35 years old in good health. J is TRBJ2-1 and V is TRBV28; 10 nucleotides align to TRBD2. Here the CDR3 DNA reads TGTGCCAGCAGTGAGGTTAGCGGGGGGCCCTACAATGAGCAGTTCTTC. This codes for CASSEVSGGPYNEQFF.